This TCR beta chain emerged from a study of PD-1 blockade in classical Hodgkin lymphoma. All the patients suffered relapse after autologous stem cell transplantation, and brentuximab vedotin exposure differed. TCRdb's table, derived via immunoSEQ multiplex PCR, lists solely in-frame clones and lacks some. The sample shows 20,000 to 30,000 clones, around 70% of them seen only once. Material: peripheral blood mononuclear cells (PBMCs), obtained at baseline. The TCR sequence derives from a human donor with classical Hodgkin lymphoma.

The CDR3, as DNA: TGTGCCAGCAGCCACAGCTGGGGGGGGGCCAACACTGAAGCTTTCTTT. It translates to CASSHSWGGANTEAFF. The rearrangement joins TRBV27 to TRBJ1-1, with D maybe TRBD1 (6 bases). V dropped 6 bases and J dropped 2 bases, with 19 bases sitting between them. The CDR3 is 16 amino acids. Germline V gives CDR1 MNHEY, CDR2 SMNVEV (reference sequence).